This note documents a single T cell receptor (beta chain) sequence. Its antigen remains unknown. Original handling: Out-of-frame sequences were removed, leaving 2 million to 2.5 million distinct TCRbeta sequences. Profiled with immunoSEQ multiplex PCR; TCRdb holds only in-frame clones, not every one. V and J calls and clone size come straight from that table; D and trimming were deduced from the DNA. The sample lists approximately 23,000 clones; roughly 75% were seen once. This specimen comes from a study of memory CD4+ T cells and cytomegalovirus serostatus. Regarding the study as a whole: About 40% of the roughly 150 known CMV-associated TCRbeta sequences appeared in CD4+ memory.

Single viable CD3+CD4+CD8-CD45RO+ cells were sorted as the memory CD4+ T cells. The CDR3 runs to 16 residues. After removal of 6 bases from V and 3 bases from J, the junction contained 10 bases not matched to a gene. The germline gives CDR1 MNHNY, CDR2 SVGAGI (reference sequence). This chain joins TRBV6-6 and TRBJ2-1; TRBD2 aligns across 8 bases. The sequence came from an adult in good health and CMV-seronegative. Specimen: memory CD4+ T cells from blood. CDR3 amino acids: CASRPYSGADYNEQFF. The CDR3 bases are TGTGCCAGCAGGCCCTATAGCGGGGCGGACTACAATGAGCAGTTCTTC.